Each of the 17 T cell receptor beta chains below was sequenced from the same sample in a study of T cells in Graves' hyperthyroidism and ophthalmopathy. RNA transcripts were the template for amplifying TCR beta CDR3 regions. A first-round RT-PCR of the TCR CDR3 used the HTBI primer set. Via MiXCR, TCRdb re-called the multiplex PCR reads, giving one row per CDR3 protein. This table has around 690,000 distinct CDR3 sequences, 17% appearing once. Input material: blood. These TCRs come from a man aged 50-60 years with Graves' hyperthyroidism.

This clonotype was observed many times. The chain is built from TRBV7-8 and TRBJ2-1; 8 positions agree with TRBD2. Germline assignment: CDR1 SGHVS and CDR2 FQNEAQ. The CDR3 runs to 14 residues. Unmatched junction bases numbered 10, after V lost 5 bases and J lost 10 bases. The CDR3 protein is CASSAPGLDVEQFF. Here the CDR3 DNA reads TGTGCCAGCAGCGCCCCGGGACTAGACGTGGAGCAGTTCTTC.

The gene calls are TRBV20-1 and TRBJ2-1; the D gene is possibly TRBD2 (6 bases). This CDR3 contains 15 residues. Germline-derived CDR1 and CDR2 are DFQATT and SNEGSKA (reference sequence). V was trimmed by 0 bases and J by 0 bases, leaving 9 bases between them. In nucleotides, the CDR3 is TGCAGTGCTAGAGATCTGACTAGCTCCTACAATGAGCAGTTCTTC. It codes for CSARDLTSSYNEQFF.

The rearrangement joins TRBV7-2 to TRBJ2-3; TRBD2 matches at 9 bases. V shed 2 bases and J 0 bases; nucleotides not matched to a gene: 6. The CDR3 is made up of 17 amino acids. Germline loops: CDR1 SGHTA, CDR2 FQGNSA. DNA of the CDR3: TGTGCCAGCAGCTTAAGAAGCGGGAGGACTAGCACAGATACGCAGTATTTT. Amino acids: CASSLRSGRTSTDTQYF.

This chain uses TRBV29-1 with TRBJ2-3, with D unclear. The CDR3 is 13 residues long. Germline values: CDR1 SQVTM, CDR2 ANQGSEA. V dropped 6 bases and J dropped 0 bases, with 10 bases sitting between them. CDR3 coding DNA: TGCAGCGTCGCTATTTCTAGCACAGATACGCAGTATTTT. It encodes CSVAISSTDTQYF.

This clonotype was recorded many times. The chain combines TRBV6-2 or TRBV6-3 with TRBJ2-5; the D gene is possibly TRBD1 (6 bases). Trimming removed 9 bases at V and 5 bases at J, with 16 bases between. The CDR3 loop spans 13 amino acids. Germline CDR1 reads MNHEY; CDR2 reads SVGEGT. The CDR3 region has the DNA TGTGCCAGACACAGGGCAGGATTGGAGACCCAGTACTTC. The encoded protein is CARHRAGLETQYF.

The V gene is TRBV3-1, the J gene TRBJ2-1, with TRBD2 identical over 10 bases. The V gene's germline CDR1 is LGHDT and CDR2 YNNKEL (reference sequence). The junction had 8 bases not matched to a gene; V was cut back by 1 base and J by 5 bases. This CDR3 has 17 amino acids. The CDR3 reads CASSQGLAGGSNNEQFF. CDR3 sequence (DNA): TGTGCCAGCAGCCAAGGACTAGCGGGTGGGTCTAACAATGAGCAGTTCTTC.

The CDR3 sequence is CASSQQLAGDYEQYF. CDR3 nucleotides: TGTGCCAGCAGCCAACAACTAGCGGGGGACTACGAGCAGTACTTC. The V call is TRBV4-2, the J call TRBJ2-7; 11 bases are shared with TRBD2. Germline V gene sequence: CDR1 LGHNA, CDR2 YNFKEQ. The CDR3 has 15 amino acids. V lost 2 bases, J lost 3 bases, and 3 bases stayed unmatched.

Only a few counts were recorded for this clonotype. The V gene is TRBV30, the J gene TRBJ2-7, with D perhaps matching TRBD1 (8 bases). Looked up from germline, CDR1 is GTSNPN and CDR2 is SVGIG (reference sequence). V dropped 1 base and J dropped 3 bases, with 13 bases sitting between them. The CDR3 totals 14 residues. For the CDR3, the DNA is TGTGCCTGGAGTGGATACAGGGGGGGCTACGAGCAGTACTTC. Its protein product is CAWSGYRGGYEQYF.

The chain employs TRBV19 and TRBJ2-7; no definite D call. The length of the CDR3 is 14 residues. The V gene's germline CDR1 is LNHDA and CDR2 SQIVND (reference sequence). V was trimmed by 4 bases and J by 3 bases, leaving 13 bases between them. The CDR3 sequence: CASSSQTEVYEQYF. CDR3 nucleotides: TGTGCCAGTAGTAGTCAGACTGAGGTCTACGAGCAGTACTTC. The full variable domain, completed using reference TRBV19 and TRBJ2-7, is DGGITQSPKYLFRKEGQNVTLSCEQNLNHDAMYWYRQDPGQGLRLIYYSQIVNDFQKGDIAEGYSVSREKKESFPLTVTSAQKNPTAFYLCASSSQTEVYEQYFGPGTRLTVT.

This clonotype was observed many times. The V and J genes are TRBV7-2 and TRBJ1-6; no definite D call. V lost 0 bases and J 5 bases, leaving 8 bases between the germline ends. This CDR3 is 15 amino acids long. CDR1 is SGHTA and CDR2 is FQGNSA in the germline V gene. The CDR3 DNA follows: TGTGCCAGCAGCTTAGCGCAACCGAATAATTCACCCCTCCACTTT. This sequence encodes CASSLAQPNNSPLHF.

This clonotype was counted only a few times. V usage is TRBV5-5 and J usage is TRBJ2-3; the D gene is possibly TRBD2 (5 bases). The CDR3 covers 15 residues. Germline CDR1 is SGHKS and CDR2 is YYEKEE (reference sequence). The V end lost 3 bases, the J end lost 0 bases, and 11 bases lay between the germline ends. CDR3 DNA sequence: TGTGCCAGCAGCTCCCGTGGAGGCAGCACAGATACGCAGTATTTT. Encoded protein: CASSSRGGSTDTQYF. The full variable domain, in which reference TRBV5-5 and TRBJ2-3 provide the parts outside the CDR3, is DAGVTQSPTHLIKTRGQQVTLRCSPISGHKSVSWYQQVLGQGPQFIFQYYEKEERGRGNFPDRFSARQFPNYSSELNVNALLLGDSALYLCASSSRGGSTDTQYFGPGTRLTVL.

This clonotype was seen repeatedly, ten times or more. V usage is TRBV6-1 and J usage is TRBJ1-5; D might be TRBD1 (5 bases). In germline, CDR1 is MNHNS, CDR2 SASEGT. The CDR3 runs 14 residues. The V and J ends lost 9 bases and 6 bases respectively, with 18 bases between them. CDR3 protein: CASSSGGMGQPQHF. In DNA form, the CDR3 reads TGTGCCAGTTCCTCGGGGGGTATGGGTCAGCCCCAGCATTTT.

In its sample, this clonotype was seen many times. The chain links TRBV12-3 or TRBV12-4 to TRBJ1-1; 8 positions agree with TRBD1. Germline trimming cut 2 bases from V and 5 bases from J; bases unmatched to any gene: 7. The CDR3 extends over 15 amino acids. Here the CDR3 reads CASSLRQGPGTEAFF. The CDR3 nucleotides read TGTGCCAGCAGTTTAAGACAGGGGCCCGGGACTGAAGCTTTCTTT.

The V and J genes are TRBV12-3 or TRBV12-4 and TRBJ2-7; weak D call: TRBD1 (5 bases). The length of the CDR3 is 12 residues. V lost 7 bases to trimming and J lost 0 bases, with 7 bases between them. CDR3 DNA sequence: TGTGCCAGCAATCAGGGCTCCTACGAGCAGTACTTC. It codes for CASNQGSYEQYF.

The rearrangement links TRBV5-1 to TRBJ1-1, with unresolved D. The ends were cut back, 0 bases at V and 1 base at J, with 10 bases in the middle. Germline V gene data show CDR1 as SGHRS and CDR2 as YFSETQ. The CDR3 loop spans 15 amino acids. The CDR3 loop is CASSLDYHPNTEAFF. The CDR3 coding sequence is TGCGCCAGCAGCTTGGATTACCACCCGAACACTGAAGCTTTCTTT.

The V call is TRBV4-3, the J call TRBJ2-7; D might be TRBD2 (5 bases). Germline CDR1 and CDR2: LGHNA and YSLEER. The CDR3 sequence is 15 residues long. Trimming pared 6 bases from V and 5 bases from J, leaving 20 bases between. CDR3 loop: CASRVGVQSKNEQYF. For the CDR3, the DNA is TGCGCCAGCAGGGTGGGAGTCCAGTCAAAGAACGAGCAGTACTTC.

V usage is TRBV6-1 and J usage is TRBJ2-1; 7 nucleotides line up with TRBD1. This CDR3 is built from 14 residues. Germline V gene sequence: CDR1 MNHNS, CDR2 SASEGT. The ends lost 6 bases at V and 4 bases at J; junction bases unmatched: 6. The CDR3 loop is CASRGTVTYNEQFF. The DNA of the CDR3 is TGTGCCAGCAGGGGGACAGTAACATACAATGAGCAGTTCTTC.